This record looks at one T cell receptor (beta chain) sequence and its context. What it binds is not known. Just one base apart from a much larger clone, this may be a read error. On the basis of clinical symptoms, serum thyroxine and TRAb, thyroid ultrasound and orbital computed tomography, diagnoses were made. Fresh peripheral blood, approximately 10 ml, was the source of the PBMCs. TCR beta CDR3 sequences were amplified from RNA transcripts. With the HTBI primer set, the TCR CDR3 went through a first round of RT-PCR. TCRdb reprocessed the multiplex PCR reads with MiXCR, giving one entry per CDR3 protein. Among 500,000 to 750,000 distinct CDR3 sequences listed, 15% to 19% were seen once. The sample is drawn from a study of T cells in Graves' hyperthyroidism and ophthalmopathy. Regarding the study as a whole: Most expanded thyroid clonotypes above 0.001 recurred in blood. A 13 V-J model separated ophthalmopathy from stable hyperthyroidism.

Sequencing used blood. The clonotype originates from a woman aged 25 to 39 with Graves' hyperthyroidism.

The CDR3 reads CSASLLKSAYEQYF. The CDR3 bases are TGCAGTGCTAGTTTGCTGAAGAGCGCCTACGAGCAGTACTTC. The rearrangement uses TRBV20-1 and TRBJ2-7; D unclear. This CDR3 contains 14 residues. Germline V CDR1 and CDR2: DFQATT, SNEGSKA (reference sequence). V was cut by 3 bases and J by 2 bases, with 14 bases left in between.